The clone carrying this TCR beta chain has at least ten counts. The germline V and J ends were trimmed by 3 bases and 7 bases, with 10 bases remaining between them. The CDR3 covers 13 residues. TCRdb processed the RT-PCR reads anew with MiXCR; each CDR3 protein has one entry. The table includes under 800,000 distinct CDR3 sequences, around 14% detected once. The data stem from a study of response to subunit inactivated influenza vaccine. This specimen was PBMCs from blood, taken less than 15 days before vaccination. The sequence derives from a man aged 45 to 65 who received an inactivated influenza vaccine. This chain joins TRBV12-3 or TRBV12-4 and TRBJ1-5; D not resolved. The CDR3 DNA reads TGTGCCAGCAGTTTGAGGGTGGAACAGCCCCAGCATTTT. Translation: CASSLRVEQPQHF.